This T cell receptor (beta chain) was identified in a study of regulatory T cells in long-lasting Graves disease. With iRepertoire HTBI primers and Arm-PCR of CDR3 regions, TCR beta libraries were built. Each CDR3 protein is one row after TCRdb ran MiXCR on the multiplex PCR reads. The table shows 400,000 to 500,000 distinct CDR3 sequences, with 16% occurring only once. This clonotype has ten or more counts. Its specificity is unknown. Time point reported: newly diagnosed GD, antithyroid drugs for less than 3 months. The TCR library was made from RNA extracted from PBMCs. V lost 2 bases to trimming and J lost 4 bases, with 12 bases between them. The CDR3 length is 15 residues. Germline values: CDR1 LNHNV, CDR2 YYDKDF (reference sequence). Findings of the study overall: When disease was persistent, TRBV28, TRBJ1-2 and TRBJ2-5 were the favored segments.

A further study also used this sample, focusing on T cells in Graves' hyperthyroidism and ophthalmopathy.

This material consisted of peripheral blood mononuclear cells (PBMCs), taken at new diagnosis, from a patient treated with antithyroid drugs. The J gene is TRBJ2-1, the V gene TRBV15, with D possibly matching TRBD2 (6 bases). The sequence came from a woman between 18 and 29 years old with Graves disease. The CDR3 region is CATSRRLESYNEQFF. Written as DNA, the CDR3 is TGTGCCACCAGCAGAAGACTAGAAAGTTACAATGAGCAGTTCTTC.